A single sample is the source of the 21 T cell receptor beta chains below, sequenced in a study of T cells in Graves' hyperthyroidism and ophthalmopathy. The investigators amplified TCR beta CDR3 regions from RNA transcripts. HTBI primers drove first-round RT-PCR of the TCR CDR3. TCRdb re-analysed the multiplex PCR reads in MiXCR, keeping a single row per CDR3 protein. The sample contains about 400,000 distinct CDR3 sequences, around 15% of which appear only once. Sequenced sample: blood. The origin of the receptors is a man between 45 and 60 years old with Graves' ophthalmopathy.

Turning to this clonotype: A much larger clone is a single base away; this may be a read error. CDR3 sequence (DNA): TGCGCCGGCAGGTCGGTCGGCTATAATTCACCCCTCCACTTT. It codes for CAGRSVGYNSPLHF. The J gene is TRBJ1-6, the V gene TRBV5-1; D is unclear. The length of the CDR3 is 14 residues. Germline CDR1 is SGHRS and CDR2 is YFSETQ.

In the case of this clonotype: Since no conserved phenylalanine or tryptophan closes the CDR3, a read error is the likely cause. The rearrangement links TRBV5-1 to TRBJ2-5; maybe TRBD1 (6 bases). The CDR3 runs to 13 residues. CDR1 and CDR2 from the germline V gene are SGHRS and YFSETQ. The V and J ends lost 3 bases and 4 bases respectively, with 10 bases between them. CDR3 coding DNA: TGCGCCAGCAGCTCGAGGGGGTCAGAGACCCAGTACCTC. Protein: CASSSRGSETQYL.

This clonotype was seen repeatedly, ten times or more. The V gene is TRBV9, the J gene TRBJ2-1; D not certain. There are 15 residues in the CDR3. Germline V CDR1 and CDR2: SGDLS, YYNGEE. V was trimmed by 0 bases and J by 0 bases, leaving 7 bases between them. DNA for the CDR3: TGTGCCAGCAGCGTAGGAGTAAGCTCCTACAATGAGCAGTTCTTC. This sequence encodes CASSVGVSSYNEQFF.

This clonotype was picked up many times. V usage is TRBV5-1 and J usage is TRBJ2-1, with TRBD2 matching 11 bases. With 2 bases clipped from V and 7 bases from J, the junction kept 8 bases outside the gene matches. Germline CDR1 and CDR2: SGHRS and YFSETQ. The CDR3 runs to 16 residues. In DNA form, the CDR3 reads TGCGCCAGCAGCTTCTTCTCTAGCGGGAGGAGAAATGAGCAGTTCTTC. Residues: CASSFFSSGRRNEQFF.

Only a few counts were recorded for this clonotype. In DNA form, the CDR3 reads TGTGCCAGCAGTTTGTTGGGACTAGCGGGAGGCGGGGAGCTGTTTTTT. Its protein product is CASSLLGLAGGGELFF. The chain recombines TRBV27 with TRBJ2-2, with 15 bases lining up with TRBD2. The CDR3 covers 16 residues. Germline assignment: CDR1 MNHEY and CDR2 SMNVEV (reference sequence). V trimming: 3 bases; J trimming: 7 bases; junction bases outside the gene matches: 3.

In its sample, this clonotype was seen a few times. V and J are TRBV4-1 and TRBJ2-7; 10 nucleotides align to TRBD2. The ends lost 2 bases at V and 7 bases at J; junction bases unmatched: 11. Germline CDR1 reads MGHRA; CDR2 reads YSYEKL. The CDR3 runs to 16 residues. This chain's CDR3 is CASSQQLAGISREQYF. In nucleotides, the CDR3 is TGCGCCAGCAGCCAACAACTAGCGGGGATCTCTAGAGAGCAGTACTTC.

Ten or more counts support this clonotype. The V gene is TRBV7-9, the J gene TRBJ2-1, with D perhaps TRBD2 (6 bases). The CDR3 runs 16 residues. V lost 2 bases, J lost 5 bases, and 16 bases lay in between. CDR1 SEHNR and CDR2 FQNEAQ come from the germline V gene (reference sequence). CDR3 coding DNA: TGTGCCAGCAGCTTACTCGGAGGGAGTATTAACAATGAGCAGTTCTTC. Protein sequence: CASSLLGGSINNEQFF.

This clonotype was observed a few times. V is TRBV11-3 and J is TRBJ2-2; TRBD1 might be the D (6 bases). Trimming stripped 4 bases from V and 1 base from J, with 10 bases between. Germline V gives CDR1 SGHNT, CDR2 YENEEA. The CDR3 covers 15 residues. CDR3 DNA sequence: TGTGCCAGCAGCTCCACGGACAGGAACACCGGGGAGCTGTTTTTT. Translating gives CASSSTDRNTGELFF.

This clonotype came up many times. The chain links TRBV11-1 to TRBJ2-7; D possibly corresponds to TRBD1 (6 bases). There are 11 residues in the CDR3. Per germline, CDR1 SGHAT and CDR2 FQDESV (reference sequence). Trimming pared 5 bases from V and 7 bases from J, leaving 9 bases between. The CDR3, as DNA: TGTGCCAGCAGCGAGGACAGAGAGCAGTACTTC. Its protein product is CASSEDREQYF.

In DNA, the CDR3 is TGTGCCAGTAGAGGGGACAACTACGAGCAGTACTTC. Amino acids: CASRGDNYEQYF. The rearrangement uses TRBV19 and TRBJ2-7; D may be TRBD1 (6 bases). This CDR3 has 12 residues. Germline assignment: CDR1 LNHDA and CDR2 SQIVND (reference sequence). Trimming cost V 6 bases and J 3 bases, with 9 bases left between them.

This clonotype was counted a single time. The chain combines TRBV19 with TRBJ2-1, with D maybe TRBD2 (5 bases). V was pared by 5 bases and J by 4 bases, with 18 bases between. The CDR3 covers 16 residues. Germline lookup yields CDR1 LNHDA and CDR2 SQIVND (reference sequence). CDR3 in amino acids: CASSERLGLAYNEQFF. CDR3 DNA: TGTGCCAGTAGTGAGCGCTTAGGGCTAGCTTACAATGAGCAGTTCTTC.

This clonotype was recorded many times. V usage is TRBV13 and J usage is TRBJ2-1, with D hard to call. V gave up 4 bases and J gave up 2 bases, with 12 bases separating them. The CDR3 covers 15 residues. Germline lookup yields CDR1 PRHDT and CDR2 FYEKMQ (reference sequence). CDR3 sequence: CASSWVTDAYNEQFF. The CDR3 coding sequence is TGTGCCAGCAGCTGGGTGACTGATGCCTACAATGAGCAGTTCTTC.

The table lists this clonotype with many counts. J is TRBJ2-1 and V is TRBV12-3 or TRBV12-4; D remains unclear. The CDR3 extends over 12 amino acids. V gave up 3 bases and J gave up 9 bases, with 9 bases separating them. The CDR3 DNA sequence: TGTGCCAGCAGTTTTTCGGAGATTGAGCAGTTCTTC. This gives the protein CASSFSEIEQFF.

The V gene is TRBV5-1, the J gene TRBJ2-7; 11 bases are shared with TRBD2. Germline loops: CDR1 SGHRS, CDR2 YFSETQ. CDR3 length equals 15 residues. V dropped 7 bases and J dropped 3; count of bases not matched to a gene: 9. The chain's CDR3 is CASGSGLAVGYEQYF. The CDR3 DNA reads TGCGCCAGCGGCTCGGGACTAGCGGTGGGCTACGAGCAGTACTTC.

This clonotype occurred once. The chain couples TRBV29-1 to TRBJ2-7, with D perhaps matching TRBD1 or TRBD2 (6 bases each). This CDR3 has 15 amino acids. Germline V gene sequence: CDR1 SQVTM, CDR2 ANQGSEA. The ends were cut back, 3 bases at V and 6 bases at J, with 21 bases in the middle. The CDR3 DNA reads as TGCAGCGTTGAGGCGTCGGGGGCTCCAAGACGCGAGCAGTACTTC. It encodes CSVEASGAPRREQYF.

This clonotype was counted a few times. The rearrangement links TRBV6-5 to TRBJ2-1; 9 nucleotides match TRBD2. Unmatched junction bases numbered 2, after V lost 0 bases and J lost 8 bases. The CDR3 runs to 14 residues. CDR1 MNHEY and CDR2 SVGAGI come from the germline V gene. This chain's CDR3 is CASSYSTSGDEQFF. The CDR3 bases are TGTGCCAGCAGTTACTCGACTAGCGGCGATGAGCAGTTCTTC.

This clonotype was recorded at least ten times. V is TRBV4-1 and J is TRBJ2-3, with D possibly matching TRBD2 (6 bases). The germline V gene has CDR1 MGHRA and CDR2 YSYEKL. Between the trimmed V and J ends, which lost 2 bases and 0 bases, there was a span of 9 bases. The CDR3 runs 15 residues. Here the CDR3 DNA reads TGCGCCAGCAGCCAACGGGGGTTAAGCACAGATACGCAGTATTTT. As protein: CASSQRGLSTDTQYF.

This clonotype was recorded a few times. A read error may produce the germline difference seen at one junction end. The chain combines TRBV5-1 with TRBJ2-1; 8 nucleotides agree with TRBD2. The germline CDR1 and CDR2 sequences are SGHRS and YFSETQ. This CDR3 spans 15 amino acids. In DNA, the CDR3 is TGCGCCAGCAGCTTGACTAGCGGAGAGTACAATGAGCAGCTCTTC. As protein: CASSLTSGEYNEQLF.

This clonotype was seen many times. This chain uses TRBV11-2 with TRBJ2-7, with D possibly matching TRBD2 (5 bases). Germline V CDR1 and CDR2: SGHAT, FQNNGV. The CDR3 extends over 15 amino acids. The ends were cut back, 0 bases at V and 4 bases at J, with 13 bases in the middle. In DNA, the CDR3 is TGTGCCAGCAGCTTAGAGGCCGGGATTAATTACGAGCAGTACTTC. This translates into CASSLEAGINYEQYF.

This clonotype was recorded many times. The V and J genes are TRBV6-1 and TRBJ2-7; possibly TRBD1 for D (6 bases). CDR3 size: 20 residues. V lost 2 bases and J lost 0, with 26 bases in between. Germline V CDR1 and CDR2: MNHNS, SASEGT. The CDR3 coding sequence is TGTGCCAGCAGTGAACACTGGGACATCCCATTCCGTACAAGCTCCTACGAGCAGTACTTC. Translation gives CASSEHWDIPFRTSSYEQYF.

This clonotype was seen repeatedly, ten times or more. Here the CDR3 reads CSARGASGRPTYEQYF. The CDR3 nucleotides read TGCAGTGCTAGAGGGGCTAGCGGGAGACCCACCTACGAGCAGTACTTC. The chain employs TRBV20-1 and TRBJ2-7; 10 nucleotides align to TRBD2. Trimming took 1 base from V and 2 from J; bases not matched to a gene: 8. The CDR3 totals 16 residues. CDR1 DFQATT and CDR2 SNEGSKA come from the germline V gene (reference sequence).